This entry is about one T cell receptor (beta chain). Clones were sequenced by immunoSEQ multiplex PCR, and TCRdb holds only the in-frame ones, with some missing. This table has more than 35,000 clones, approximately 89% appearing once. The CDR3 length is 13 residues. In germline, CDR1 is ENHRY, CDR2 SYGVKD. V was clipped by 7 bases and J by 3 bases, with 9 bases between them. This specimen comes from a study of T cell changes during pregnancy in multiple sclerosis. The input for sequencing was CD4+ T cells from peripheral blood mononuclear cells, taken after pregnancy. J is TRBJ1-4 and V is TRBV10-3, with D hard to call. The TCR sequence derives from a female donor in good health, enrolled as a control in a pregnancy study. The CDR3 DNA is TGTGCCATCAAGTCCGGGGCTAATGAAAAACTGTTTTTT. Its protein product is CAIKSGANEKLFF.